One and the same sample provided the 20 T cell receptor beta chains below, sequenced in a study of radiotherapy plus CTLA-4 blockade in lung cancer. The data were produced by immunoSEQ multiplex PCR, yet TCRdb's version contains in-frame clones alone and is incomplete. The sample contains 75,000 or so clones, 78% of which appear only once. This specimen consisted of peripheral blood, obtained from a patient treated with radiotherapy plus ipilimumab. Every receptor here comes from a human donor with non-small cell lung cancer who had a complete response to radiotherapy plus ipilimumab.

The CDR3 DNA reads TGTGCCAGCAGGAGAACTCACATGGGCGAAAAACTGTTTTTT. It encodes CASRRTHMGEKLFF. V usage is TRBV6-5 and J usage is TRBJ1-4; D unresolved. The CDR3 has 14 residues. Looked up from germline, CDR1 is MNHEY and CDR2 is SVGAGI. Between the trimmed V and J ends, which lost 6 bases and 8 bases, there was a span of 16 bases.

The rearrangement joins TRBV5-1 to TRBJ1-2; 7 bases line up with TRBD1. There are 13 residues in the CDR3. Germline-derived CDR1 and CDR2 are SGHRS and YFSETQ. Trimming at V came to 3 bases and at J to 2 bases, leaving 1 base not matched to a gene. The CDR3 here is CASSSTGNYGYTF. The CDR3 bases are TGCGCCAGCAGCTCGACAGGGAACTATGGCTACACCTTC.

CDR3 residues: CASSLGGDTQYF. CDR3 nucleotides: TGTGCCAGCAGTTTAGGGGGAGATACGCAGTATTTT. This chain links TRBV28 with TRBJ2-3; the D call may be TRBD1 or TRBD2 (5 bases each). V was clipped by 2 bases and J by 5 bases, with 5 bases between them. The germline V gene encodes CDR1 MDHEN and CDR2 SYDVKM. The CDR3 runs to 12 residues.

The DNA for the CDR3 is TGTGCCAGTAGTCCGGACAGGGCCTATGAGCAGTTCTTC. It codes for CASSPDRAYEQFF. The chain is built from TRBV19 and TRBJ2-1; 8 bases align to TRBD1. This CDR3 is 13 amino acids long. Trimming removed 5 bases from V and 8 bases from J; junction bases left unmatched: 5. CDR1 and CDR2 (germline): LNHDA, SQIVND (reference sequence).

This clone was seen only once. The same CDR3 also results from other DNA sequences found in this sample. The chain is built from TRBV15 and TRBJ1-1, with D possibly matching TRBD1 (5 bases). V was trimmed by 3 bases and J by 1 base, leaving 6 bases between them. Germline assignment: CDR1 LNHNV and CDR2 YYDKDF (reference sequence). The CDR3 has 13 amino acids. DNA for the CDR3: TGTGCCACCAGCAGTGGACAGAACACTGAAGCTTTCTTT. It specifies CATSSGQNTEAFF.

This chain connects TRBV30 to TRBJ2-3, with D hard to call. The CDR3 runs 13 residues. Germline V gives CDR1 GTSNPN, CDR2 SVGIG (reference sequence). Trimming pared 3 bases from V and 2 bases from J, leaving 9 bases between. Here the CDR3 reads CAWSDSFTDTQYF. The CDR3 nucleotides read TGTGCCTGGAGCGACTCGTTCACAGATACGCAGTATTTT.

This rearrangement joins TRBV30 to TRBJ1-5; 8 nucleotides align to TRBD1. Germline V lookup: CDR1 GTSNPN, CDR2 SVGIG (reference sequence). This CDR3 comprises 19 residues. V dropped 2 bases and J dropped 1; count of bases not matched to a gene: 16. The CDR3 loop reads CAWSPGTGLFRGSNQPQHF. The CDR3 DNA reads TGTGCCTGGAGTCCGGGGACAGGCCTCTTCAGGGGGAGCAATCAGCCCCAGCATTTT.

J is TRBJ1-4 and V is TRBV10-2; D perhaps matches TRBD1 (6 bases). Germline loops: CDR1 WSHSY, CDR2 SAAADI. With 2 bases removed from V and 8 bases from J, the gap between germline ends came to 12 bases. The CDR3 is 14 residues long. CDR3 nucleotides: TGCGCCAGCAGTGAGCTTCGGGGGCGGGAAAAACTGTTTTTT. It translates to CASSELRGREKLFF.

The chain has TRBV6-5 and TRBJ2-1; a weak D match, TRBD1 (6 bases). The CDR3 runs to 12 residues. Germline assignment: CDR1 MNHEY and CDR2 SVGAGI. V lost 8 bases, J lost 6 bases, and 11 bases lay in between. CDR3 DNA sequence: TGTGCCAGCGCAAGGACAGTCAATGAGCAGTTCTTC. Amino acids: CASARTVNEQFF.

This clone appeared once. The chain has TRBV7-6 and TRBJ1-1, with D possibly matching TRBD1 (6 bases). Trimming removed 5 bases at V and 1 base at J, with 8 bases between. This CDR3 contains 13 residues. The germline gives CDR1 SGHVS, CDR2 FNYEAQ. In nucleotides, the CDR3 is TGTGCCAGCAGCAGGGGGGAGAACACTGAAGCTTTCTTT. Encoded protein: CASSRGENTEAFF.

This sequence joins TRBV6-5 and TRBJ1-6; 7 bases align to TRBD1. The CDR3 consists of 15 residues. Trimming removed 5 bases from V and 10 bases from J; junction bases left unmatched: 11. Germline CDR1 is MNHEY and CDR2 is SVGAGI. Here the CDR3 reads CASSPGQALGSPLHF. As DNA, the CDR3 is TGTGCCAGCAGTCCTGGACAGGCCCTCGGGTCACCCCTCCACTTT.

The rearrangement joins TRBV19 to TRBJ1-2; D is unresolved. CDR1 and CDR2 (germline): LNHDA, SQIVND (reference sequence). V lost 4 bases, J lost 4 bases, and 7 bases lay in between. The CDR3 spans 12 residues. The CDR3 nucleotides read TGTGCCAGTAGTACACAGAGCTATGGCTACACCTTC. This sequence encodes CASSTQSYGYTF.

This clone was counted a few times. The chain joins TRBV7-2 to TRBJ2-2; TRBD1 matches at 7 bases. V lost 5 bases, J lost 7 bases, and 13 bases stayed unmatched. This CDR3 is 16 amino acids long. Germline CDR1 is SGHTA and CDR2 is FQGNSA. The CDR3 DNA reads TGTGCCAGCAGCCGATCAATGACAGGGTCAGGCGGGGAGCTGTTTTTT. Amino acid sequence: CASSRSMTGSGGELFF.

This rearrangement joins TRBV19 to TRBJ1-2, with TRBD1 matching over 8 bases. The germline V gene has CDR1 LNHDA and CDR2 SQIVND (reference sequence). Trimming removed 1 base from V and 7 bases from J; junction bases left unmatched: 14. The CDR3 consists of 17 residues. In DNA form, the CDR3 reads TGTGCCAGTAGTATAGTACCTGCAGGGGGCGGCTGGACTGGCTACACCTTC. This translates into CASSIVPAGGGWTGYTF. Filled out from reference TRBV19 and TRBJ1-2, the complete variable domain reads DGGITQSPKYLFRKEGQNVTLSCEQNLNHDAMYWYRQDPGQGLRLIYYSQIVNDFQKGDIAEGYSVSREKKESFPLTVTSAQKNPTAFYLCASSIVPAGGGWTGYTFGSGTRLTVV.

The table lists this clone with a few counts. This chain uses TRBV7-9 with TRBJ2-7, with TRBD1 matching over 7 bases. From germline, CDR1 is SEHNR and CDR2 FQNEAQ (reference sequence). CDR3 size: 14 residues. V lost 3 bases and J lost 2; bases outside the gene matches: 4. CDR3 nucleotides: TGTGCCAGCAGCTTGGGACAGCGAGCCTACGAGCAGTACTTC. This encodes CASSLGQRAYEQYF.

The DNA for the CDR3 is TGTGCCAGTACACAGACAGCTACCTACGAGCAGTACTTC. Residues: CASTQTATYEQYF. This chain joins TRBV19 and TRBJ2-5; D is possibly TRBD1 (5 bases). TRBJ2-7 explains the end of the DNA better; the J call may be wrong. This CDR3 contains 13 residues. Germline values: CDR1 LNHDA, CDR2 SQIVND (reference sequence).

In this sample, this clone turned up a few times. The chain links TRBV5-1 to TRBJ2-2, with D perhaps TRBD1 (6 bases). The CDR3 consists of 15 residues. V was cut by 4 bases and J by 1 base, with 11 bases left in between. The germline CDR1 and CDR2 sequences are SGHRS and YFSETQ. DNA of the CDR3: TGCGCCAGCAGCCGACAGGATGGGAACACCGGGGAGCTGTTTTTT. Translated: CASSRQDGNTGELFF.

The V call is TRBV2, the J call TRBJ1-5; maybe TRBD1 (6 bases). The germline gives CDR1 SNHLY, CDR2 FYNNEI. CDR3 length: 13 residues. V was shortened by 4 bases and J by 3 bases, with 7 bases between the two germline ends. The chain's CDR3 is CASSAGVNQPQHF. DNA of the CDR3: TGTGCCAGCAGTGCAGGGGTCAATCAGCCCCAGCATTTT.

The chain joins TRBV18 to TRBJ2-5, with no clear D. The DNA matches TRBJ2-7 better at its end, which makes the J call doubtful. CDR1 and CDR2 (germline): KGHSH, LQKENI. The CDR3 totals 15 residues. For the CDR3, the DNA is TGTGCCAGCTCATCTTACAGATTTAGCTCCTACGAGCAGTACTTC. Its translation is CASSSYRFSSYEQYF.

V and J are TRBV9 and TRBJ1-4; D unclear. Looked up from germline, CDR1 is SGDLS and CDR2 is YYNGEE. CDR3 length equals 17 residues. Trimming stripped 0 bases from V and 7 bases from J, with 19 bases between. CDR3 residues: CASSVGGNREGGEKLFF. The CDR3 nucleotides are TGTGCCAGCAGCGTAGGTGGTAACCGAGAGGGAGGTGAAAAACTGTTTTTT.